This T cell receptor beta chain was documented in a study of shared clonotypes between healthy human individuals. Background on the study: Researchers assigned three CD4 naive, three CD4 memory, two CD8 naive and one CD8 memory plate to each donor. Whole-study findings and limits: Naive subsets, compared against memory subsets, generally had larger estimated richness values. Across a handful of donors, naive CD4 shared roughly 5.1%, naive CD8 around 3.8%, memory CD4 roughly 2.4%, memory CD8 about 0.4%.

This CDR3 is built from 14 residues. With V trimmed by 9 bases and J by 2 bases, 6 bases remained unmatched. In germline, CDR1 is MRHNA, CDR2 SNTAGT. Comments on this clone: Antigen unknown.

Original methodology: ImmunoSEQ yielded junction-only sequences lacking quality scores, so filtering differed. Clones were sequenced by immunoSEQ multiplex PCR, and TCRdb holds only the in-frame ones, with some missing. V and J calls and clone size come straight from that table; D and trimming were deduced from the DNA. Altogether 400,000 to 600,000 clones are present, roughly 95% being singletons, with the ten largest covering 0.064%. This chain joins TRBV6-4 and TRBJ2-7; 11 bases match TRBD2. The sample was naive CD4+ T cells sorted from blood. Subset: CD45RA+ positively selected. This sequence was found in a woman aged 25-40 years in good health. The CDR3 here is CARKLAGGPYEQYF. The CDR3 DNA reads as TGTGCCAGAAAATTAGCGGGAGGGCCCTACGAGCAGTACTTC.